The 5 T cell receptor beta chains presented below share a single source sample, sequenced in a study of beta chain features in type 1 diabetes. Reverse transcription of all isolated RNA meant that expressed TCRB transcripts were sequenced. Sequenced by immunoSEQ multiplex PCR; TCRdb stores in-frame clones only, minus some. Of 140,000 to 150,000 clones listed, around 51% are singletons. The specimen sequenced was Tregs from blood. Every receptor here comes from a man aged 18-30 years in good health.

This clone was recorded a few times. The chain carries TRBV7-2 and TRBJ1-1; unclear D gene. Germline loops: CDR1 SGHTA, CDR2 FQGNSA. The CDR3 length is 13 residues. Trimming shortened V by 5 bases and J by 8 bases, and 15 bases separated the two germline ends. The CDR3 nucleotides are TGTGCCAGCAGCATATTCGGAGGAAAAGAAGCTTTCTTT. Its protein product is CASSIFGGKEAFF.

J is TRBJ1-2 and V is TRBV19, with a weak D call TRBD1 (5 bases). V lost 4 bases to trimming and J lost 4 bases, with 7 bases between them. Looked up from germline, CDR1 is LNHDA and CDR2 is SQIVND (reference sequence). The CDR3 covers 12 residues. CDR3 residues: CASSTGPYGYTF. The CDR3 bases are TGTGCCAGTAGTACAGGGCCCTATGGCTACACCTTC.

The chain employs TRBV30 and TRBJ2-1, with no clear D. CDR1 and CDR2 from the germline V gene are GTSNPN and SVGIG (reference sequence). Trimming left V 2 bases short and J 9 bases short, with 8 bases between. CDR3 length equals 11 residues. CDR3 sequence reads: CAWSLAFEQFF. For the CDR3, the DNA is TGTGCCTGGAGTTTAGCATTTGAGCAGTTCTTC. The full variable domain, in which reference TRBV30 and TRBJ2-1 provide the parts outside the CDR3, is SQTIHQWPATLVQPVGSPLSLECTVEGTSNPNLYWYRQAAGRGLQLLFYSVGIGQISSEVPQNLSASRPQDRQFILSSKKLLLSDSGFYLCAWSLAFEQFFGPGTRLTVL.

The J gene is TRBJ1-4, the V gene TRBV5-1, with TRBD1 matching 9 bases. Germline V gene lookup returns CDR1 SGHRS and CDR2 YFSETQ. The J segment lost 2 bases and the V segment lost 0 bases, leaving 2 bases of the junction unmatched. The CDR3 is 16 residues long. Here the CDR3 reads CASSLGTGVTNEKLFF. CDR3 DNA sequence: TGCGCCAGCAGCTTGGGGACAGGGGTGACTAATGAAAAACTGTTTTTT.

The rearrangement uses TRBV19 and TRBJ2-1; D is unresolved. V shed 6 bases and J shed 3 bases, with 6 bases lying between them. CDR3 length equals 12 residues. Germline V gene lookup returns CDR1 LNHDA and CDR2 SQIVND (reference sequence). CDR3 loop: CASSQIYNEQFF. The CDR3 nucleotides are TGTGCCAGTAGCCAAATCTACAATGAGCAGTTCTTC.